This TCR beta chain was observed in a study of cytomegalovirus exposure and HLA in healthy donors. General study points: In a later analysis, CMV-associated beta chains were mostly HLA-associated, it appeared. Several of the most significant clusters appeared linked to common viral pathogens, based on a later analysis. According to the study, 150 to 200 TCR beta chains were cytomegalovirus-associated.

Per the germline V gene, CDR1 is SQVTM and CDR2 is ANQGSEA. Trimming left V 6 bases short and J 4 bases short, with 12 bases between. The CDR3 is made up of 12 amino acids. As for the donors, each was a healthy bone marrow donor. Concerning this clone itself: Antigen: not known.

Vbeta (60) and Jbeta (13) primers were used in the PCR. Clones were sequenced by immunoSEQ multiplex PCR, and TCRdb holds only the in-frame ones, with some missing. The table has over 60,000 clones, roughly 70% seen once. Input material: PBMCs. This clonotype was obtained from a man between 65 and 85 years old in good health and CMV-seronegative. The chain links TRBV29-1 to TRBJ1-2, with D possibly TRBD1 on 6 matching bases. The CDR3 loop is CSVSGETYGYTF. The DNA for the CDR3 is TGCAGCGTGTCAGGGGAAACCTATGGCTACACCTTC. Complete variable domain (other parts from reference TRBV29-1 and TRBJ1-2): SAVISQKPSRDICQRGTSLTIQCQVDSQVTMMFWYRQQPGQSLTLIATANQGSEATYESGFVIDKFPISRPNLTFSTLTVSNMSPEDSSIYLCSVSGETYGYTFGSGTRLTVV.